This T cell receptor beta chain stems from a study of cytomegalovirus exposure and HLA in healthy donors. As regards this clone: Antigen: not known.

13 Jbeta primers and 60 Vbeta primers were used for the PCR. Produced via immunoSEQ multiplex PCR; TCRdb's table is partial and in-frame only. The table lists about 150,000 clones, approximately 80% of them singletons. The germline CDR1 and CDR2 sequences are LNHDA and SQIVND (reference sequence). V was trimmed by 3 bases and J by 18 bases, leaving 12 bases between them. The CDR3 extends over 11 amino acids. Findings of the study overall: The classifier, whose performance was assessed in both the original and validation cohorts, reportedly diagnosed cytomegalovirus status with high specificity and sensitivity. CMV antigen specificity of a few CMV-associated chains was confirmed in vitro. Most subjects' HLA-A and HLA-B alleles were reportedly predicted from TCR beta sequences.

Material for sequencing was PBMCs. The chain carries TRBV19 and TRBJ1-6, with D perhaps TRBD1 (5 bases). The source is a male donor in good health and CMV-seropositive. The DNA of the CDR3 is TGTGCCAGTAGTATTCCGGGGGAACACCACTTT. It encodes CASSIPGEHHF.